This TCR beta chain was obtained from a study of T cells after yellow fever vaccination. MiXCR, run by TCRdb on the 5' RACE reads, gives a single entry per CDR3 protein. The sample contains about 68,000 distinct CDR3 sequences, less than 8.5% of which appear only once. The CDR3 totals 15 residues. V was pared by 7 bases and J by 5 bases, with 11 bases of the junction left unmatched. The germline CDR1 and CDR2 sequences are SNHLY and FYNNEI. This clonotype was seen at least ten times. The rearrangement joins TRBV2 to TRBJ2-3, with 8 bases lining up with TRBD1. The clonotype was recovered from a man aged 18 to 29 who received the YFV17D yellow fever vaccine. Sample: CD8+ T cells sorted from PBMCs, taken approximately 47 days after the first yellow fever vaccination. The CDR3 loop is CASTELGQGVDTQYF. CDR3 nucleotides: TGTGCCAGCACCGAACTTGGACAGGGCGTAGATACGCAGTATTTT.